The clone carrying this T cell receptor (beta chain) has just a few counts. Its cognate antigen is unknown. This specimen belongs to a study of Graves' ophthalmopathy and Graves' hyperthyroidism. None of the included patients had other autoimmune diseases, uncontrolled infections, pregnancy or lactation, as these led to exclusion. Symptoms, serum thyroxine and TRAb, thyroid ultrasound, and orbital computed tomography formed the diagnostic basis. Study-level points and caveats: Most expanded thyroid clonotypes above 0.001 frequency also appeared in blood. A 13-signature model separated ophthalmopathy from stable hyperthyroidism, reaching approximately 88% sensitivity and 81.08% specificity cross-validated.

This CDR3 has 13 residues. Looked up from germline, CDR1 is SGHTA and CDR2 is FQGNSA. V lost 3 bases to trimming and J lost 7 bases, with 12 bases between them. For repertoire sequencing, the TCR beta CDR3 regions were amplified from RNA transcripts. Following a first-round RT-PCR that used HTBI primers, a second-round multiplex PCR was carried out. Each CDR3 protein is one row after TCRdb ran MiXCR on the multiplex PCR reads. This sample carries around 1.1 million distinct CDR3 sequences, less than 45% of them seen once, and the ten largest clones take around 10%. The V and J genes are TRBV7-2 and TRBJ1-2; the D gene is possibly TRBD1 (5 bases). The sample taken for sequencing was peripheral blood or thyroid tissue (not recorded which). This receptor was taken from an adult man with Graves' hyperthyroidism. CDR3 in DNA: TGTGCCAGCAGCTTCCGACAGCCCGCTGGCTACACCTTC. Residues: CASSFRQPAGYTF.